These T cell receptor beta chains were read from a single sample in a study of identical twins. A single record per CDR3 protein comes from TCRdb applying MiXCR to the 5' RACE reads. The repertoire holds roughly 1.6 million distinct CDR3 sequences, with less than 35% as singletons. Sequenced material: cord blood. Receptors originate from a newborn girl in good health. Each CDR3 is given without its conserved first and last residue. The order of the fields is J gene, V gene, CDR3 protein.

j_gene: TRBJ2-7; v_gene: TRBV28; CDR3aa: ASSLEIDMPYEQY
j_gene: TRBJ2-1; v_gene: TRBV4-1; CDR3aa: ASSQVWGTGSYNEQF
j_gene: TRBJ2-1; v_gene: TRBV7-7; CDR3aa: AIDLGTQF
j_gene: TRBJ1-5; v_gene: TRBV27; CDR3aa: ASSLSTASNQPQH
j_gene: TRBJ2-2; v_gene: TRBV28; CDR3aa: ASRGQLNTGELF
j_gene: TRBJ2-3; v_gene: TRBV20-1; CDR3aa: SVPRPLAAVADTQY
j_gene: TRBJ2-1; v_gene: TRBV27; CDR3aa: ASSPLSSGRAGEQF
j_gene: TRBJ2-7; v_gene: TRBV29-1; CDR3aa: SALKRDSSYEQY
j_gene: TRBJ2-3; v_gene: TRBV7-8; CDR3aa: ASSAEQGGYTDTQY
j_gene: TRBJ2-2; v_gene: TRBV20-1; CDR3aa: SATTSGGTGELF
j_gene: TRBJ2-1; v_gene: TRBV20-1; CDR3aa: SARVPLAPSYNEQF
j_gene: TRBJ2-1; v_gene: TRBV20-1; CDR3aa: SAERLAEQYNEQF
j_gene: TRBJ2-3; v_gene: TRBV27; CDR3aa: ASSLMGTSLLDTQY
j_gene: TRBJ2-3; v_gene: TRBV9; CDR3aa: ASSVVPGPTDTQY
j_gene: TRBJ2-7; v_gene: TRBV28; CDR3aa: ASSLYRPISYEQY
j_gene: TRBJ2-7; v_gene: TRBV20-1; CDR3aa: SARKYRVDSYEQY
j_gene: TRBJ2-7; v_gene: TRBV29-1; CDR3aa: SVVQGEYEQY
j_gene: TRBJ1-4; v_gene: TRBV12-3/TRBV12-4; CDR3aa: ASSLRGGLRDEKLF
j_gene: TRBJ2-7; v_gene: TRBV20-1; CDR3aa: GAVTGTAYEQY
j_gene: TRBJ2-7; v_gene: TRBV27; CDR3aa: ASTGLRDYYEQY
j_gene: TRBJ2-7; v_gene: TRBV4-2; CDR3aa: ASSHKIQSYEQY
j_gene: TRBJ2-1; v_gene: TRBV4-2; CDR3aa: ASSQDGGASYNEQF
j_gene: TRBJ2-3; v_gene: TRBV20-1; CDR3aa: SARPHHRGRFADTQY
j_gene: TRBJ1-1; v_gene: TRBV25-1; CDR3aa: ASIRDAEAF
j_gene: TRBJ1-5; v_gene: TRBV25-1; CDR3aa: ARQGNSNQPQH
j_gene: TRBJ1-2; v_gene: TRBV7-9; CDR3aa: ASSPRTGNYGCT
j_gene: TRBJ1-5; v_gene: TRBV2; CDR3aa: ASSEQGIGQPQH
j_gene: TRBJ1-6; v_gene: TRBV4-2; CDR3aa: ASSQGGMYNSPLH
j_gene: TRBJ2-3; v_gene: TRBV5-1; CDR3aa: ASSLGGLAGGSTDTQY
j_gene: TRBJ1-2; v_gene: TRBV10-3; CDR3aa: AISESIGASGYT
j_gene: TRBJ2-7; v_gene: TRBV29-1; CDR3aa: SVARDHAYEQY
j_gene: TRBJ1-2; v_gene: TRBV20-1; CDR3aa: SARELGGRSINYGYT
j_gene: TRBJ2-1; v_gene: TRBV11-1; CDR3aa: ASSLITSGRYNEQF
j_gene: -; v_gene: TRBV28; CDR3aa: ASNFYYEQY
j_gene: TRBJ2-7; v_gene: TRBV6-1; CDR3aa: ASSDRTGRTYEQY
j_gene: TRBJ1-6; v_gene: TRBV6-1; CDR3aa: ASSEVNNSPLH
j_gene: TRBJ1-2; v_gene: TRBV10-2; CDR3aa: ASSESLSPGDYGYT
j_gene: TRBJ2-1; v_gene: TRBV7-9; CDR3aa: ASSQDRRFGLAELYNEQF